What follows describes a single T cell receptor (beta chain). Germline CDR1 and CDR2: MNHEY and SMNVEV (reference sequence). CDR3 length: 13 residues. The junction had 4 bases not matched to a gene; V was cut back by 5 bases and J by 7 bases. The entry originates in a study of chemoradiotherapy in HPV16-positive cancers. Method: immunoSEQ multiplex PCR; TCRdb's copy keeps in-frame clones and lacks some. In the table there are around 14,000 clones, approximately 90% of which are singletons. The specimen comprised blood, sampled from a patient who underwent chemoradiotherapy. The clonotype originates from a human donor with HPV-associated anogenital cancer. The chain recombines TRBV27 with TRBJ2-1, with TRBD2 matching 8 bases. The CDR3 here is CASSGAGENEQFF. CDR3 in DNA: TGTGCCAGCAGTGGAGCGGGGGAAAATGAGCAGTTCTTC.